This T cell receptor beta chain appears in the sequencing data of a study of shared clonotypes between healthy human individuals. TCRdb's copy holds only in-frame clones and misses some; the assay was immunoSEQ multiplex PCR. The sample contains approximately 2,000,000 clones, 85% to 95% of which appear only once. Unmatched junction bases numbered 7, after V lost 3 bases and J lost 3 bases. The CDR3 totals 16 residues. Germline V gene lookup returns CDR1 LGHNA and CDR2 YSLEER. Naive CD8 cells, CD45RO-negative and positively selected for CCR7, excluded terminally differentiated effector memory CD45RA+ cells. The donors, healthy adults who were HIV-negative, had experienced no recent acute infections or vaccinations.

The sample taken for sequencing was naive CD8+ T cells from PBMCs. The receptor was isolated from a man younger than 30 in good health. Some clones in this sample may be carry-over from other donors' samples. The J gene is TRBJ2-7, the V gene TRBV4-3, with 11 nucleotides matching TRBD2. CDR3 residues: CASSQGTSGRYYEQYF. The CDR3 nucleotides read TGCGCCAGCAGCCAGGGGACTAGCGGCAGGTACTACGAGCAGTACTTC.